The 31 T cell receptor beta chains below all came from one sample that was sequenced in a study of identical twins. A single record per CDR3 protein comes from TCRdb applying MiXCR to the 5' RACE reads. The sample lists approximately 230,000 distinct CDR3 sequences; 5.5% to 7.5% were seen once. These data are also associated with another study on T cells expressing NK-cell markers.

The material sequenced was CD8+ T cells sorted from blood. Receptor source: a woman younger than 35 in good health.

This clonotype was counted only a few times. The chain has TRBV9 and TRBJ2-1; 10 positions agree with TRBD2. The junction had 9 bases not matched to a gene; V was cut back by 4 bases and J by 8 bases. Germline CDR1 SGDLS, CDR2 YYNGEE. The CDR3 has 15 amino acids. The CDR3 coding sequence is TGTGCCAGCAGCCAGGTACCTAGCGGGAGACATGAGCAGTTCTTC. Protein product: CASSQVPSGRHEQFF.

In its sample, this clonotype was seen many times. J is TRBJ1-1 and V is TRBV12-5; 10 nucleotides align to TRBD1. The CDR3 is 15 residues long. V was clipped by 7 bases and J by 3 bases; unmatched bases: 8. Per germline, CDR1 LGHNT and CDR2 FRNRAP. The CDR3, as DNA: TGTGCTAGTGCAGACAGGGGGCTAGGGGACACTGAAGCTTTCTTT. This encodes CASADRGLGDTEAFF.

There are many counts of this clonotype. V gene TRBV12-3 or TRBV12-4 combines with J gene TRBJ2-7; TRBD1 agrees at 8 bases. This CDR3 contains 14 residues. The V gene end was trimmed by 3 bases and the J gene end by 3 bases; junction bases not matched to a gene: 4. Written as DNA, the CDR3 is TGTGCCAGCAGTTTTGGACAGGGAAACTACGAGCAGTACTTC. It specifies CASSFGQGNYEQYF.

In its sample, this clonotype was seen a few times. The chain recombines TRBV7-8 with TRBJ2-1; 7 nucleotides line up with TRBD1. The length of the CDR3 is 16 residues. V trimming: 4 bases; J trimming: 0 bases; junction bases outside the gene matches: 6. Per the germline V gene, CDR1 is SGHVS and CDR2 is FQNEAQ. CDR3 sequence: CASSSRGFRSYNEQFF. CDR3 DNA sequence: TGTGCCAGCAGCTCCAGGGGGTTTCGCTCCTACAATGAGCAGTTCTTC.

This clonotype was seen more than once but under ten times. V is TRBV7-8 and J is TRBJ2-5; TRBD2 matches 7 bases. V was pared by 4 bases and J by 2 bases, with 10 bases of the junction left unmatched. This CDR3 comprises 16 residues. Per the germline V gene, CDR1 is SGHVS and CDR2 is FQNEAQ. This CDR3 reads CASSSKGGGKQETQYF. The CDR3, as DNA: TGTGCCAGCAGCTCGAAGGGCGGGGGAAAACAAGAGACCCAGTACTTC.

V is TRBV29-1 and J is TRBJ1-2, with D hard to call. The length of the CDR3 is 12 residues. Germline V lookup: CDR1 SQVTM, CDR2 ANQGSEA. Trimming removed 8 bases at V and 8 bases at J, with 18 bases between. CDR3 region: CSTPMGVGGYTF. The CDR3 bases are TGCAGCACCCCCATGGGAGTTGGCGGCTACACCTTC. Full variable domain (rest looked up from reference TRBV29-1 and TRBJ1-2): SAVISQKPSRDICQRGTSLTIQCQVDSQVTMMFWYRQQPGQSLTLIATANQGSEATYESGFVIDKFPISRPNLTFSTLTVSNMSPEDSSIYLCSTPMGVGGYTFGSGTRLTVV.

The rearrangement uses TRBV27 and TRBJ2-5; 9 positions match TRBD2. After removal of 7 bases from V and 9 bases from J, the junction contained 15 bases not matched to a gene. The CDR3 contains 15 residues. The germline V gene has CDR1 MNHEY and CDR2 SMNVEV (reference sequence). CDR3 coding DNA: TGTGCCAGCACCAGCGGGGGGATAGTCTCAGGGCCCCAGTACTTC. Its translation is CASTSGGIVSGPQYF.

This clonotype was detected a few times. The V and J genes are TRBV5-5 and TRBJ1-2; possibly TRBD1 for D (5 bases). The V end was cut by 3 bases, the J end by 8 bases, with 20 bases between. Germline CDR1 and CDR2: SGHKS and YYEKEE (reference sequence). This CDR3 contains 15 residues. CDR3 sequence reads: CASSWDLGSLGGYTF. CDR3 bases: TGTGCCAGCAGCTGGGACCTAGGGAGTCTTGGCGGCTACACCTTC.

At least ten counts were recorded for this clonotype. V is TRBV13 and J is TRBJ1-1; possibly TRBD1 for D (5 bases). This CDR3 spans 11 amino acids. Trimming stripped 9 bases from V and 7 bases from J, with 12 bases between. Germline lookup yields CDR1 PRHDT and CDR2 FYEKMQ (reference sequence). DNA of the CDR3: TGTGCCAGTAGTCCGGGGCGTGAAGCTTTCTTT. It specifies CASSPGREAFF.

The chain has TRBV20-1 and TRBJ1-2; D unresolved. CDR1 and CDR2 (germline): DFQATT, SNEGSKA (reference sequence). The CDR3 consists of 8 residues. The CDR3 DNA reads TGCAGGGTGGGGGGCTACACCTTC. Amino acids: CRVGGYTF.

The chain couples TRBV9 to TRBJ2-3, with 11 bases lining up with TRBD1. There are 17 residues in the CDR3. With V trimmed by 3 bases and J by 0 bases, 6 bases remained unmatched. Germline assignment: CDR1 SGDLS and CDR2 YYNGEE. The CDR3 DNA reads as TGTGCCAGCAGCGGCGGGACAGGGGGGAGTAGCACAGATACGCAGTATTTT. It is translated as CASSGGTGGSSTDTQYF.

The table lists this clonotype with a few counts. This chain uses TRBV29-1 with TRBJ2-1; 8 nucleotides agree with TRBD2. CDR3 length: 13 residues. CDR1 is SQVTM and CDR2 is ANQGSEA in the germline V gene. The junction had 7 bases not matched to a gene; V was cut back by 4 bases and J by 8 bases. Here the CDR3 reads CSVALTSGDEQFF. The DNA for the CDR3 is TGCAGCGTTGCCCTAACTAGCGGTGATGAGCAGTTCTTC.

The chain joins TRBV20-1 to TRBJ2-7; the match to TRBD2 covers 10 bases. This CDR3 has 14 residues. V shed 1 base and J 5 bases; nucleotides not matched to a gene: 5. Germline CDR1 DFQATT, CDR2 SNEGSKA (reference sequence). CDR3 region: CSARGLAGDHEQYF. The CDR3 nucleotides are TGCAGTGCTAGAGGGCTAGCGGGAGATCACGAGCAGTACTTC.

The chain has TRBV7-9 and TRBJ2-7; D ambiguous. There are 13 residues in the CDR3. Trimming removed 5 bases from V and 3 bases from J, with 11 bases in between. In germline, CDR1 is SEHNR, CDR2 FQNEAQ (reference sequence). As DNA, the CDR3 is TGTGCCAGCAGCGCAACCTCAGGCTACGAGCAGTACTTC. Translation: CASSATSGYEQYF.

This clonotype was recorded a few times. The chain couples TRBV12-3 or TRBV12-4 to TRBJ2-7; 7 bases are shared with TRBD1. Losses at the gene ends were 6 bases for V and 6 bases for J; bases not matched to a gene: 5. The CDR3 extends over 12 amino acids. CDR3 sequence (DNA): TGTGCCAGCAGCTACGGACAGGCCGAGCAGTACTTC. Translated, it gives CASSYGQAEQYF.

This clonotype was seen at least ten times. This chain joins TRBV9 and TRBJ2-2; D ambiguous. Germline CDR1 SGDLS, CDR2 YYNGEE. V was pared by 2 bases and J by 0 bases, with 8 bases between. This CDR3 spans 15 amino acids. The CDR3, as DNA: TGTGCCAGCAGCGTGGGGATGACGAACACCGGGGAGCTGTTTTTT. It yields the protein CASSVGMTNTGELFF.

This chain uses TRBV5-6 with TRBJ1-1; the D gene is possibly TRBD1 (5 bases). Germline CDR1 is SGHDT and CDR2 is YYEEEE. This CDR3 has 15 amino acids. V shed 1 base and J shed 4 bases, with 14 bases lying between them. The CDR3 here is CASSLRQGFITEAFF. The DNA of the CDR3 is TGTGCCAGCAGCTTGCGGCAGGGATTCATCACTGAAGCTTTCTTT.

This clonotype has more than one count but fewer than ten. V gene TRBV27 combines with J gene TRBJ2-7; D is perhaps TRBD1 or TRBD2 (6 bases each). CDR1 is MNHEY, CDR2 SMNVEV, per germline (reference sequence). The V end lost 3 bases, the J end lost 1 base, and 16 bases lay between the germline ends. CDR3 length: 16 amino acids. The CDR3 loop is CASSFRGTPHSYEQYF. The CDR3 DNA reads TGTGCCAGCAGTTTTAGGGGGACTCCGCATTCCTACGAGCAGTACTTC.

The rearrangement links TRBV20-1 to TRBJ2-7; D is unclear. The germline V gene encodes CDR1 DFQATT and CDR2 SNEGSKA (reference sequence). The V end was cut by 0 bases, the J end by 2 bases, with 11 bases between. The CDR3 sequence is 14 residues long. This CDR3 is CSARDIDGAYEQYF. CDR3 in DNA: TGCAGTGCTAGAGATATTGACGGAGCCTACGAGCAGTACTTC.

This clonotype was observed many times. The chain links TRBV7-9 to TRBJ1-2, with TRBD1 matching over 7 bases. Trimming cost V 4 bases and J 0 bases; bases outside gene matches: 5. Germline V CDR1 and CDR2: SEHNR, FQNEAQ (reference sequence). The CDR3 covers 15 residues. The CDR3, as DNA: TGTGCCAGCAGCTCAGCACAGGGGACTAACTATGGCTACACCTTC. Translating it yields CASSSAQGTNYGYTF.

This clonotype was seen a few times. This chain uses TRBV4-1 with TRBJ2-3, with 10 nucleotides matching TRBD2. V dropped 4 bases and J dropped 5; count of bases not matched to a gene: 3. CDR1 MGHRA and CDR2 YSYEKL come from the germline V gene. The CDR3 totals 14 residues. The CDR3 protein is CASSRAGGQDTQYF. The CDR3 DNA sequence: TGCGCCAGCAGCCGAGCGGGAGGGCAAGATACGCAGTATTTT.

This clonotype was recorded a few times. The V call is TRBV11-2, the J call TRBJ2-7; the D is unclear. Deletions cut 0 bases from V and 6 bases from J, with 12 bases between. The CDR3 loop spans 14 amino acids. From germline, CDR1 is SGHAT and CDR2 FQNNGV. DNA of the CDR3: TGTGCCAGCAGCTTAGATTTTTTAGGTGGCGAGCAGTACTTC. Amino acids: CASSLDFLGGEQYF. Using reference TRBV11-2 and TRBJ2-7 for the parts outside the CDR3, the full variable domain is EAGVAQSPRYKIIEKRQSVAFWCNPISGHATLYWYQQILGQGPKLLIQFQNNGVVDDSQLPKDRFSAERLKGVDSTLKIQPAKLEDSAVYLCASSLDFLGGEQYFGPGTRLTVT.

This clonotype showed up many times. CDR3: CASSFPGTSGGTRENEQFF. The CDR3 region has the DNA TGTGCCAGCAGCTTCCCCGGGACTAGCGGGGGGACCCGAGAGAATGAGCAGTTCTTC. The chain recombines TRBV11-1 with TRBJ2-1; 15 bases align to TRBD2. J gave up 7 bases and V 3 bases, and 13 bases lay outside the gene matches. The germline CDR1 and CDR2 sequences are SGHAT and FQDESV (reference sequence). The CDR3 has 19 residues.

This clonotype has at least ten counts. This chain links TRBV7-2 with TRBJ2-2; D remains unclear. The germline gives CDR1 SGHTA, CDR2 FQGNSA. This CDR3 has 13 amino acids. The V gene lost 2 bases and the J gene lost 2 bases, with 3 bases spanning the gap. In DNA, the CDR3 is TGTGCCAGCAGCTTAAGTAACACCGGGGAGCTGTTTTTT. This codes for CASSLSNTGELFF.

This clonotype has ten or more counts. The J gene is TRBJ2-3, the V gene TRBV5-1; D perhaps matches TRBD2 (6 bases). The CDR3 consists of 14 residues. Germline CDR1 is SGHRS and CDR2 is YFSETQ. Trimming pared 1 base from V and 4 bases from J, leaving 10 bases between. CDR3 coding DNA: TGCGCCAGCAGCTTGAGCCTAGCGCCAGATACGCAGTATTTT. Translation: CASSLSLAPDTQYF.

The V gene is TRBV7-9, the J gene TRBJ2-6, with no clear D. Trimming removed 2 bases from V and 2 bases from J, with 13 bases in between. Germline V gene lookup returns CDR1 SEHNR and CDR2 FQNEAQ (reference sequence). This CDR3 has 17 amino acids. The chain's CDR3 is CASSLFMSAAGANVLTF. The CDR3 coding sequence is TGTGCCAGCAGCTTATTTATGTCGGCAGCTGGGGCCAACGTCCTGACTTTC.

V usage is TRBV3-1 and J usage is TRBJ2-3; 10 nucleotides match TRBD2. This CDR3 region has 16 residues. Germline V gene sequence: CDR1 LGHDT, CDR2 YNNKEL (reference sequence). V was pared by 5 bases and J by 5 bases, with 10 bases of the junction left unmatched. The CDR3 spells CASSASLAGVKDTQYF. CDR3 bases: TGTGCCAGCAGCGCCAGCCTAGCGGGGGTTAAAGATACGCAGTATTTT.

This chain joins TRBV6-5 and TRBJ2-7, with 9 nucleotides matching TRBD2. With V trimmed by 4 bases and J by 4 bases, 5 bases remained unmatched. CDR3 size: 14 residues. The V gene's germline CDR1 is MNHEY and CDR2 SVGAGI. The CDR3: CASSSSGRWYEQYF. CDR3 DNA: TGTGCCAGCAGTTCGAGCGGGAGGTGGTACGAGCAGTACTTC.

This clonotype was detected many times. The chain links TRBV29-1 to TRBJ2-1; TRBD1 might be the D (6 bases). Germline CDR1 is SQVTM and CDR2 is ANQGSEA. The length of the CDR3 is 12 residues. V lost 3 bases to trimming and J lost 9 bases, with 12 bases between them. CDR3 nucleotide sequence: TGCAGCGTTGACATGGGGGCAGGTGAGCAGTTCTTC. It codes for CSVDMGAGEQFF.

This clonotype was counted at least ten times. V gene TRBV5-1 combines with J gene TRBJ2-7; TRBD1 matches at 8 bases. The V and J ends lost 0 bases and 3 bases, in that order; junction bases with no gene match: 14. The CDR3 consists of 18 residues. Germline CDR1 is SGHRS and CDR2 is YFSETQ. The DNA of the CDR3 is TGCGCCAGCAGCTTGGAGGGGGCAGGGGGCGCCAAGGGCTACGAGCAGTACTTC. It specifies CASSLEGAGGAKGYEQYF.

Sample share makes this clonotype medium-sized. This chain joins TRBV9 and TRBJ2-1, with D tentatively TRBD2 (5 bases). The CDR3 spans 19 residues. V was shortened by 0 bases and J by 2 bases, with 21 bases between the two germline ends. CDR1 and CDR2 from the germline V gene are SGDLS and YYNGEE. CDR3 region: CASSVATFGGPGTYNEQFF. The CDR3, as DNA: TGTGCCAGCAGCGTAGCTACGTTCGGCGGGCCGGGGACCTACAATGAGCAGTTCTTC.